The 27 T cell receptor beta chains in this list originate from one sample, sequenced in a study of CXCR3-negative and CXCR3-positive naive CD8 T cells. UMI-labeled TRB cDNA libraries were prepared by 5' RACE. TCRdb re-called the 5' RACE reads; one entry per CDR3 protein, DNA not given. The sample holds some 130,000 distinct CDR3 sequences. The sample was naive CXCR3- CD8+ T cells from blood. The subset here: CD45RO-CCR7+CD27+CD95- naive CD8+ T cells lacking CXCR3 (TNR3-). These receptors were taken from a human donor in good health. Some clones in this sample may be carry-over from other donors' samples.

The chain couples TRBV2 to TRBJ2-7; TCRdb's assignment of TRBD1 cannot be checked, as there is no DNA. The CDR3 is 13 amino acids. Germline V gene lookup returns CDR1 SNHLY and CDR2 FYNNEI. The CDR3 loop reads CASRMGQIYEQYF.

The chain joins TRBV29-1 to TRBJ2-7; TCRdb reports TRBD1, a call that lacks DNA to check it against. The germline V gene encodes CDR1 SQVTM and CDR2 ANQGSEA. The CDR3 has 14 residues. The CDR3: CSVETGLTGDEQYF.

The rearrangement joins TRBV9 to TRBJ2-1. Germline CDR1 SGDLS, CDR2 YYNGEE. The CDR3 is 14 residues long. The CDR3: CASSVGDSPNEQFF.

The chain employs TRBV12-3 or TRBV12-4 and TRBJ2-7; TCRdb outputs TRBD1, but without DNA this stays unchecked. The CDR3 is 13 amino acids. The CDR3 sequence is CASSPGQAYEQYF.

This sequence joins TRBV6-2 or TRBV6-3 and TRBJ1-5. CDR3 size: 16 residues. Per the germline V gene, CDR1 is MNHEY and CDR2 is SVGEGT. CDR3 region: CASSYSFTASNQPQHF.

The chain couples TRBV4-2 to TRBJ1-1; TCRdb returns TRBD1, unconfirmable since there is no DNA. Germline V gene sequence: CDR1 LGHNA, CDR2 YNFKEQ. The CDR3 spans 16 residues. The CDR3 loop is CASSQPILIGDTEAFF.

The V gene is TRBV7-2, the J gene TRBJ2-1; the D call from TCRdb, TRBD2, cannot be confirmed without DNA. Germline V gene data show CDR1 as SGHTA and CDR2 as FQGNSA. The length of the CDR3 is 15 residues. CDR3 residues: CASSRGLAGGHEQFF. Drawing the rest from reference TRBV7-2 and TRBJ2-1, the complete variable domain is GAGVSQSPSNKVTEKGKDVELRCDPISGHTALYWYRQSLGQGLEFLIYFQGNSAPDKSGLPSDRFSAERTGGSVSTLTIQRTQQEDSAVYLCASSRGLAGGHEQFFGPGTRLTVL.

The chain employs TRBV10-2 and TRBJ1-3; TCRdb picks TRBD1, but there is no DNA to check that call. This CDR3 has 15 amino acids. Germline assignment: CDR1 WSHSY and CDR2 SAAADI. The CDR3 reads CASSEQGLSGNTIYF.

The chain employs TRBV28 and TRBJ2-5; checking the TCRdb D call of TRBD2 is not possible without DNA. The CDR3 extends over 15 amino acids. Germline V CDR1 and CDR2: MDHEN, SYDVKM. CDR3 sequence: CASSFRLAGRETQYF. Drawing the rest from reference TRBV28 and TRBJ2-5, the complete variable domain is DVKVTQSSRYLVKRTGEKVFLECVQDMDHENMFWYRQDPGLGLRLIYFSYDVKMKEKGDIPEGYSVSREKKERFSLILESASTNQTSMYLCASSFRLAGRETQYFGPGTRLLVL.

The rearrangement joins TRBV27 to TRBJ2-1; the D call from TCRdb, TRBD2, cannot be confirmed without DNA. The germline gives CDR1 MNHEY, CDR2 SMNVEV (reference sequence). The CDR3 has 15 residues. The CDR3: CASSLSLAGSNEQFF.

CDR3 residues: CASSPSGTGGETQYF. This chain joins TRBV13 and TRBJ2-5; TCRdb designates TRBD1, a call that cannot be tested without DNA. The CDR3 length is 15 residues. Looked up from germline, CDR1 is PRHDT and CDR2 is FYEKMQ (reference sequence).

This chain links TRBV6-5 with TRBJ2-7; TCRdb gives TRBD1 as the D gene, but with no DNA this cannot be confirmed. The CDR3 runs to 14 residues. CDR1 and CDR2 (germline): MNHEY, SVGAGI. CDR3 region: CASSSGKAPLEQYF.

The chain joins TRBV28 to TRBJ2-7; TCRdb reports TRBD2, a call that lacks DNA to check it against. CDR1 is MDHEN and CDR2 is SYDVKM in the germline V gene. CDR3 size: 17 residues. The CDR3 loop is CASSLMGGASGKYEQYF.

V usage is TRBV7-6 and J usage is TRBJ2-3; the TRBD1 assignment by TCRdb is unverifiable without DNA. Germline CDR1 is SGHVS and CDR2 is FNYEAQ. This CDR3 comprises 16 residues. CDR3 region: CASSLYGQGSADTQYF.

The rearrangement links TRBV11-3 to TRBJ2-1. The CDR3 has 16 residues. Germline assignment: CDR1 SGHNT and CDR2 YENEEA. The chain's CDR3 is CASSLLFGEPNNEQFF.

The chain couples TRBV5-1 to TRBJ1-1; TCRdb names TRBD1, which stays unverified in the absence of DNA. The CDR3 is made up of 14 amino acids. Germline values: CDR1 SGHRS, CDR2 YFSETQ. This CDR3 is CASSPGWLNTEAFF.

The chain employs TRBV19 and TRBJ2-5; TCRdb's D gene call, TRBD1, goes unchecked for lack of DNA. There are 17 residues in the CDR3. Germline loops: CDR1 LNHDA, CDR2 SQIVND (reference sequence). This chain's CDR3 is CASRSLGRENWEETQYF. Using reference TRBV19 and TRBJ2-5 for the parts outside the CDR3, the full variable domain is DGGITQSPKYLFRKEGQNVTLSCEQNLNHDAMYWYRQDPGQGLRLIYYSQIVNDFQKGDIAEGYSVSREKKESFPLTVTSAQKNPTAFYLCASRSLGRENWEETQYFGPGTRLLVL.

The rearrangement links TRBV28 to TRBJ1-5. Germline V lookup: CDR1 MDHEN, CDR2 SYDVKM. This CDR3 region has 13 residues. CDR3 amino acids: CASRRGSNQPQHF.

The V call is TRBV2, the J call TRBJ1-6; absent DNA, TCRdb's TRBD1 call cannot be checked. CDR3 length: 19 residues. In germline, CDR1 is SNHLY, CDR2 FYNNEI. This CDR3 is CASSATPGQGASYNSPLHF.

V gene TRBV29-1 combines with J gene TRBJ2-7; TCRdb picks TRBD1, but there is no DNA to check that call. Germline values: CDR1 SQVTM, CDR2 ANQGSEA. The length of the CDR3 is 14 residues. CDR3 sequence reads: CSVEGTGLADEQYF.

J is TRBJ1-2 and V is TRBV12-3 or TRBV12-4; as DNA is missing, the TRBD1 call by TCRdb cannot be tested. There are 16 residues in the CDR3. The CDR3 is CASSSPGHQTNYGYTF.

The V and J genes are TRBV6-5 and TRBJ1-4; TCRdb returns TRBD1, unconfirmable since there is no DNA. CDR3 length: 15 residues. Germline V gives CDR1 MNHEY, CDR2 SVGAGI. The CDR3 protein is CASGRQHRSGEKLFF.

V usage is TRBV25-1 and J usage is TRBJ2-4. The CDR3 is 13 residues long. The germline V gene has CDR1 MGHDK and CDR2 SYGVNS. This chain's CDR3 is CASSELDENIQYF.

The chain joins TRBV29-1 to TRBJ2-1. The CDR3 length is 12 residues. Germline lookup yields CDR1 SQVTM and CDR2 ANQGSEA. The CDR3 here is CSVAETYNEQFF.

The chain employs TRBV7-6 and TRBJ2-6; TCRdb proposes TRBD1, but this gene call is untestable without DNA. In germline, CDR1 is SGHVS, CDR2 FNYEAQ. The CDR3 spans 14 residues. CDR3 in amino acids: CASSFGGWANVLTF.

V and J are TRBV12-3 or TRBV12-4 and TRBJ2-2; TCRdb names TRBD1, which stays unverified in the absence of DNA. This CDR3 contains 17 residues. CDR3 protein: CASSFPRDRDDTGELFF.

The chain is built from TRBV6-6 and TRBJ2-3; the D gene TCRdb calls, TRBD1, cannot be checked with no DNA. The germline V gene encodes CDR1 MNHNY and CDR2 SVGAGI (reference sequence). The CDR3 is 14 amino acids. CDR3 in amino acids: CASSPGEASDTQYF.